Each of the 25 T cell receptor beta chains below was sequenced from the same sample in a study of blood T cells in healthy people across ages. A sample-barcoded 5' primer and a J-beta primer mix were used in a second PCR of roughly 6 to 11 cycles. TCRdb reprocessed the 5' RACE reads with MiXCR, giving one entry per CDR3 protein. The repertoire holds roughly 700,000 distinct CDR3 sequences, with 32% as singletons. Material for sequencing was blood. These receptors were obtained from a woman aged 80 or over in good health.

The chain uses TRBV29-1 and TRBJ2-1, with D possibly TRBD2 on 5 matching bases. V lost 4 bases and J 10 bases, leaving 11 bases between the germline ends. This CDR3 contains 11 residues. Germline V gene lookup returns CDR1 SQVTM and CDR2 ANQGSEA. The CDR3 protein is CSVGPRGEQFF. In nucleotides, the CDR3 is TGCAGCGTTGGCCCCCGAGGGGAGCAGTTCTTC.

The table lists this clonotype with many counts. The chain links TRBV7-3 to TRBJ2-1; either TRBD1 or TRBD2 may supply D (7 bases each). Germline V lookup: CDR1 SGHTA, CDR2 FQGTGA. Trimming cost V 3 bases and J 8 bases, with 14 bases left between them. The CDR3 length is 14 residues. The CDR3 sequence is CASSLQGGVDEQFF. In DNA form, the CDR3 reads TGTGCCAGCAGCTTGCAGGGGGGGGTGGATGAGCAGTTCTTC.

A few counts support this clonotype. This chain uses TRBV6-6 with TRBJ1-5; D remains unclear. The germline CDR1 and CDR2 sequences are MNHNY and SVGAGI (reference sequence). The CDR3 has 14 residues. V shed 10 bases and J shed 2 bases, with 15 bases lying between them. The DNA of the CDR3 is TGTGCCATCAAAGGGAACAGTCGCAATCAGCCCCAGCATTTT. Its protein is CAIKGNSRNQPQHF.

A remark on this clonotype: A much larger clone differs by one base, so this may be a read error. The gene calls are TRBV12-3 or TRBV12-4 and TRBJ1-5, with 9 bases matching TRBD1. There are 16 residues in the CDR3. CDR3 protein: CAGSSRTGVGNQPQHF. The DNA of the CDR3 is TGTGCCGGCAGTTCGCGGACAGGGGTGGGCAATCAGCCCCAGCATTTT.

The chain uses TRBV10-3 and TRBJ2-2; 7 bases are a match to TRBD1. The CDR3 consists of 15 residues. V was pared by 10 bases and J by 4 bases, with 12 bases of the junction left unmatched. CDR1 ENHRY and CDR2 SYGVKD come from the germline V gene. The DNA of the CDR3 is TGTGCCACCCAACAGGGGTCCTCGAGCACCGGGGAGCTGTTTTTT. Encoded protein: CATQQGSSSTGELFF.

With regard to this clonotype: Possible read error: a much larger clone is one base away. This rearrangement joins TRBV2 to TRBJ2-7; tentative D call: TRBD2 (6 bases). Trimming removed 6 bases at V and 2 bases at J, with 11 bases between. Germline CDR1 is SNHLY and CDR2 is FYNNEI. The CDR3 loop spans 13 amino acids. CDR3 in amino acids: CASRRTGAYEQYF. In DNA, the CDR3 is TGTGCCAGCAGGAGGACGGGAGCCTACGAGCAGTACTTC. The whole variable domain, filled in from reference TRBV2 and TRBJ2-7, reads EPEVTQTPSHQVTQMGQEVILRCVPISNHLYFYWYRQILGQKVEFLVSFYNNEISEKSEIFDDQFSVERPDGSNFTLKIRSTKLEDSAMYFCASRRTGAYEQYFGPGTRLTVT.

This clonotype has more than one count but fewer than ten. The rearrangement links TRBV12-3 or TRBV12-4 to TRBJ1-6; 8 bases align to TRBD1. With V trimmed by 6 bases and J by 9 bases, 7 bases remained unmatched. The CDR3 has 14 amino acids. The CDR3 loop is CASSPGQGSSPLHF. The CDR3 DNA is TGTGCCAGCAGCCCAGGACAGGGTAGTTCACCCCTCCACTTT.

This clonotype was seen repeatedly, ten times or more. The chain joins TRBV24-1 to TRBJ1-2, with 9 bases lining up with TRBD1. This CDR3 is built from 15 residues. Germline values: CDR1 KGHDR, CDR2 SFDVKD. The V segment lost 3 bases and the J segment 8 bases; nucleotides outside the gene matches: 9. The CDR3 DNA follows: TGTGCCACCAGTGATGCCGGGACAGGGACGTACGGCTACACCTTC. This sequence encodes CATSDAGTGTYGYTF.

This chain joins TRBV7-9 and TRBJ2-5, with D perhaps TRBD1 (6 bases). The DNA matches TRBJ2-7 better at its end, which makes the J call doubtful. CDR3 length equals 13 residues. The V gene's germline CDR1 is SEHNR and CDR2 FQNEAQ (reference sequence). The CDR3 spells CASSFGDIYEQYF. The CDR3 DNA is TGTGCCAGCAGCTTCGGGGACATCTACGAGCAGTACTTC.

DNA for the CDR3: TGCAGCGTCCCGGGGACAGACAGGGTTCCTAACTATGGCTACACCTTC. Amino acids: CSVPGTDRVPNYGYTF. The chain employs TRBV29-1 and TRBJ1-2, with 7 bases matching TRBD1. Germline CDR1 reads SQVTM; CDR2 reads ANQGSEA. The CDR3 has 16 amino acids. Trimming at V came to 6 bases and at J to 0 bases, leaving 13 bases not matched to a gene. Together with reference TRBV29-1 and TRBJ1-2, the CDR3 gives the full variable domain: SAVISQKPSRDICQRGTSLTIQCQVDSQVTMMFWYRQQPGQSLTLIATANQGSEATYESGFVIDKFPISRPNLTFSTLTVSNMSPEDSSIYLCSVPGTDRVPNYGYTFGSGTRLTVV.

In its sample, this clonotype was seen many times. The chain recombines TRBV7-8 with TRBJ2-5, with D perhaps assigned TRBD1 or TRBD2 (6 bases each). V dropped 1 base and J dropped 1 base, with 10 bases sitting between them. Germline V gene data show CDR1 as SGHVS and CDR2 as FQNEAQ. This CDR3 spans 15 amino acids. CDR3 loop: CASSLGGAAQETQYF. As DNA, the CDR3 is TGTGCCAGCAGCTTAGGGGGGGCGGCCCAAGAGACCCAGTACTTC.

This chain joins TRBV24-1 and TRBJ2-5; D tentatively fits TRBD1 or TRBD2 (5 bases each). Trimming left V 5 bases short and J 4 bases short, with 16 bases between. There are 15 residues in the CDR3. Germline V gives CDR1 KGHDR, CDR2 SFDVKD. This CDR3 is CATSAPGPTAETQYF. Written as DNA, the CDR3 is TGTGCCACCAGTGCCCCGGGACCCACGGCAGAGACCCAGTACTTC.

This clonotype was counted only a few times. The chain recombines TRBV5-4 with TRBJ1-1; D is undetermined. Trimming stripped 0 bases from V and 3 bases from J, with 6 bases between. The CDR3 length is 13 residues. In germline, CDR1 is SGHNT, CDR2 YYREEE (reference sequence). The CDR3 DNA sequence: TGTGCCAGCAGCTTGGCCCCGGACACTGAAGCTTTCTTT. It is translated as CASSLAPDTEAFF.

As concerns this clonotype: The conserved phenylalanine or tryptophan normally closing the CDR3 is absent here, so this likely arose from a read error. This chain links TRBV30 with TRBJ1-1; tentatively, D is TRBD1 (5 bases). In germline, CDR1 is GTSNPN, CDR2 SVGIG (reference sequence). CDR3 length: 12 residues. Trimming took 4 bases from V and 7 from J, leaving 13 bases between them. CDR3 residues: CAWTARGIEAFS. Here the CDR3 DNA reads TGTGCCTGGACCGCTCGGGGGATTGAAGCTTTCTCT.

Details on this clonotype: A far larger clone is off by one base, so a read error is likely. The chain is built from TRBV6-4 and TRBJ1-2, with TRBD1 identical over 12 bases. The CDR3 consists of 15 residues. Germline CDR1 MRHNA, CDR2 SNTAGT. V was pared by 6 bases and J by 2 bases, with 4 bases of the junction left unmatched. The DNA for the CDR3 is TGTGCCAGCAGCCGGGGACAGGGGGCGAACTATGGCTACACCTTC. Amino acid sequence: CASSRGQGANYGYTF.

This clonotype has at least ten counts. The rearrangement uses TRBV5-1 and TRBJ2-7; unclear D gene. The germline V gene encodes CDR1 SGHRS and CDR2 YFSETQ. This CDR3 has 14 residues. The V end lost 0 bases, the J end lost 5 bases, and 12 bases lay between the germline ends. This CDR3 is CASSLESGRDEQYF. CDR3 coding DNA: TGCGCCAGCAGCTTGGAATCCGGGCGCGACGAGCAGTACTTC.

V gene TRBV19 combines with J gene TRBJ1-4; possible D gene TRBD1, 6 bases. The V end was cut by 5 bases, the J end by 8 bases, with 15 bases between. Germline lookup yields CDR1 LNHDA and CDR2 SQIVND (reference sequence). This CDR3 has 14 residues. The CDR3 sequence is CASSFAGQYEKLFF. CDR3 nucleotide sequence: TGTGCCAGTAGTTTCGCTGGACAGTACGAAAAACTGTTTTTT. The whole variable domain, filled in from reference TRBV19 and TRBJ1-4, reads DGGITQSPKYLFRKEGQNVTLSCEQNLNHDAMYWYRQDPGQGLRLIYYSQIVNDFQKGDIAEGYSVSREKKESFPLTVTSAQKNPTAFYLCASSFAGQYEKLFFGSGTQLSVL.

This clonotype was seen many times. V usage is TRBV12-3 or TRBV12-4 and J usage is TRBJ2-1, with 12 bases fitting TRBD1. Trimming took 7 bases from V and 6 from J; bases not matched to a gene: 7. This CDR3 region has 15 residues. Written as DNA, the CDR3 is TGTGCCAGCACCACCGGGACAGGGGGCTTCAATGAGCAGTTCTTC. As protein: CASTTGTGGFNEQFF.

The table lists this clonotype with a count of one. The V and J genes are TRBV9 and TRBJ2-2, with D tentatively TRBD2 (6 bases). CDR1 and CDR2 (germline): SGDLS, YYNGEE. Trimming cost V 0 bases and J 3 bases, with 12 bases left between them. This CDR3 is 16 amino acids long. CDR3 nucleotides: TGTGCCAGCAGCGTAGGGGGGGACCCCTACACCGGGGAGCTGTTTTTT. Translating gives CASSVGGDPYTGELFF.

V is TRBV29-1 and J is TRBJ2-7; 7 bases are shared with TRBD1. The junction had 19 bases not matched to a gene; V was cut back by 7 bases and J by 7 bases. Looked up from germline, CDR1 is SQVTM and CDR2 is ANQGSEA. The CDR3 sequence is 15 residues long. CDR3 region: CSAHRLGGSYDEQYF. CDR3 in DNA: TGCAGCGCCCACCGTTTAGGGGGCTCCTACGATGAGCAGTACTTC.

V gene TRBV28 combines with J gene TRBJ1-5, with TRBD1 as a possible D gene (6 bases). Trimming pared 6 bases from V and 6 bases from J, leaving 18 bases between. This CDR3 has 15 residues. In germline, CDR1 is MDHEN, CDR2 SYDVKM. In DNA, the CDR3 is TGTGCCAGCAGCACACTACGGGGGGCGGCTCAGCCCCAGCATTTT. It specifies CASSTLRGAAQPQHF.

The chain is built from TRBV7-2 and TRBJ2-7, with D perhaps matching TRBD1 or TRBD2 (6 bases each). V gave up 5 bases and J gave up 7 bases, with 15 bases separating them. CDR1 is SGHTA, CDR2 FQGNSA, per germline. The CDR3 contains 13 residues. The CDR3 is CASSPRGGLEQYF. The DNA for the CDR3 is TGTGCCAGCAGCCCGCGTGGGGGGCTAGAGCAGTACTTC.

The V and J genes are TRBV9 and TRBJ1-2; 7 bases are a match to TRBD1. The V gene end was trimmed by 4 bases and the J gene end by 5 bases; junction bases not matched to a gene: 5. Germline V CDR1 and CDR2: SGDLS, YYNGEE. The CDR3 extends over 13 amino acids. As DNA, the CDR3 is TGTGCCAGCAGCCCCGACAGGGAATATGGCTACACCTTC. This codes for CASSPDREYGYTF.

The chain carries TRBV29-1 and TRBJ2-5, with D perhaps matching TRBD1 (6 bases). The assigned J gene may be wrong: the sequence end matches TRBJ2-7 better. This CDR3 region has 13 residues. The germline V gene has CDR1 SQVTM and CDR2 ANQGSEA. CDR3 sequence: CSVGAAGAYEQYF. DNA of the CDR3: TGCAGCGTTGGGGCGGCAGGGGCCTACGAGCAGTACTTC.

In the case of this clonotype: A much larger clone differs from this one at a single base, so this may be a read error. This sequence joins TRBV20-1 and TRBJ2-1; perhaps TRBD2 as D (5 bases). This CDR3 comprises 16 residues. Germline CDR1 DFQATT, CDR2 SNEGSKA (reference sequence). The ends were cut back, 0 bases at V and 6 bases at J, with 18 bases in the middle. The CDR3 nucleotides are TGCAGTGCTAGAGAAGGACCCCGGGAAGGGAGCAATGAGCAGTTCTTC. Translating gives CSAREGPREGSNEQFF.